The T cell receptor (beta chain) described here comes from a study of shared clonotypes between healthy human individuals. Naive-designated CD8 cells lacked CD45RO, were positively enriched for CCR7, and omitted terminally differentiated effector memory CD45RA+ cells. Concerning this clone itself: The antigen remains undetermined.

The repertoire was sequenced with immunoSEQ multiplex PCR; TCRdb's copy has only in-frame clones and lacks some. Here the sample spans more than 550,000 clones, around 92% being singletons. The V gene's germline CDR1 is LNHNV and CDR2 YYDKDF (reference sequence). The CDR3 runs 17 residues. Trimming took off 0 bases at V and 9 bases at J, with 21 bases between the two ends. Findings of the study overall: Against clonotypes common to all four donors, non-shared ones had lower generation probabilities.

The chain recombines TRBV15 with TRBJ2-1; no clear D. The clonotype originates from a man in his thirties or forties in good health. The sample taken for sequencing was naive CD8+ T cells sorted from blood. The CDR3 sequence is CATSRDAPDLLMGEQFF. In nucleotides, the CDR3 is TGTGCCACCAGCAGAGATGCCCCCGACCTGTTGATGGGTGAGCAGTTCTTC.